The clone carrying this T cell receptor (beta chain) has only one observation. Generated by immunoSEQ multiplex PCR, the TCRdb table keeps only in-frame clones and is missing some. The sample has about 710,000 clones; approximately 89% are singletons. CDR1 and CDR2 (germline): MNHNY, SVGAGI (reference sequence). Between the trimmed V and J ends, which lost 7 bases and 3 bases, there was a span of 11 bases. The CDR3 loop spans 13 amino acids. This sample is part of a study of shared T cell receptors in the human thymus. This sample was also put to use in a study of human thymus T cells. As that report states: Infants, healthy and Finnish, who were having corrective surgery for congenital heart defects served as donors. Thymic material originated from resections removed in the course of corrective heart surgery. Within thymic and blood repertoires, V and J gene usage appeared to be biased. What related research reported was that thymic repertoires overlapped highly among unrelated individuals.

V gene TRBV6-6 combines with J gene TRBJ2-3; D may be TRBD2 (5 bases). The clonotype was recovered from a boy under three years old with a congenital heart defect. The source material was thymocytes. For the CDR3, the DNA is TGTGCCAGCAACCGGGATTTGACAGATACGCAGTATTTT. Translating it yields CASNRDLTDTQYF.